Below, 14 T cell receptor beta chains from the same sample are listed, as sequenced in a study of blood T cell repertoires in COVID-19. Profiling relied on immunoSEQ multiplex PCR, and the TCRdb table lists in-frame clones only, not all of them. The table lists 300,000 to 400,000 clones, 88% of them singletons, with 5% in the top ten. The sequenced sample was PBMCs or T cells enriched from blood (not recorded which). The receptors shown here come from a man younger than 40 who had recovered from COVID-19.

This chain uses TRBV29-1 with TRBJ2-1, with a tentative D call TRBD1 (6 bases). Trimming stripped 4 bases from V and 1 base from J, with 8 bases between. Germline V gene sequence: CDR1 SQVTM, CDR2 ANQGSEA. This CDR3 is built from 13 residues. In DNA, the CDR3 is TGCAGCGTTGCAGGGGTGTCCTACAATGAGCAGTTCTTC. As protein: CSVAGVSYNEQFF.

The chain uses TRBV9 and TRBJ2-1; 8 bases are shared with TRBD2. Germline V lookup: CDR1 SGDLS, CDR2 YYNGEE. V lost 3 bases and J lost 9; bases outside the gene matches: 11. The CDR3 is 15 amino acids. Here the CDR3 reads CASSGSGEAFIEQFF. In DNA, the CDR3 is TGTGCCAGCAGCGGTAGCGGGGAGGCCTTTATTGAGCAGTTCTTC.

The chain employs TRBV6-5 and TRBJ1-5; D gene uncertain. This CDR3 is built from 14 residues. Germline loops: CDR1 MNHEY, CDR2 SVGAGI. Deletions cut 2 bases from V and 6 bases from J, with 11 bases between. CDR3 in DNA: TGTGCCAGCAGTTACGGCGCCGCGGCTCAGCCCCAGCATTTT. Translated, it gives CASSYGAAAQPQHF.

The chain combines TRBV7-9 with TRBJ1-1; 9 nucleotides line up with TRBD1. Germline CDR1 is SEHNR and CDR2 is FQNEAQ (reference sequence). The CDR3 sequence is 11 residues long. DNA of the CDR3: TGTGCGACAGGGGGGAAAACTGAAGCTTTCTTT. Amino acid sequence: CATGGKTEAFF.

This chain links TRBV19 with TRBJ2-1; 8 bases agree with TRBD1. Trimming removed 7 bases from V and 7 bases from J; junction bases left unmatched: 3. The CDR3 length is 12 residues. The germline V gene encodes CDR1 LNHDA and CDR2 SQIVND (reference sequence). The CDR3 region has the DNA TGTGCCAGTACCAGACAGGGGAATGAGCAGTTCTTC. Protein product: CASTRQGNEQFF.

This chain uses TRBV5-1 with TRBJ2-3; D might be TRBD2 (6 bases). CDR1 is SGHRS and CDR2 is YFSETQ in the germline V gene. V was clipped by 4 bases and J by 5 bases, with 11 bases between them. The CDR3 spans 13 residues. In DNA, the CDR3 is TGCGCCAGCAGCCCCCAGGGAGGAGATACGCAGTATTTT. It codes for CASSPQGGDTQYF.

Regarding this clone: This sample also contains other DNA sequences that code for the same CDR3. The chain links TRBV28 to TRBJ2-6; D not resolved. V was trimmed by 5 bases and J by 0 bases, leaving 5 bases between them. This CDR3 is 14 amino acids long. Germline V gene data show CDR1 as MDHEN and CDR2 as SYDVKM. The CDR3 nucleotides are TGTGCCAGCAGTCTCCTCTCTGGGGCCAACGTCCTGACTTTC. Protein: CASSLLSGANVLTF. The full variable domain, with the rest looked up from reference TRBV28 and TRBJ2-6, is DVKVTQSSRYLVKRTGEKVFLECVQDMDHENMFWYRQDPGLGLRLIYFSYDVKMKEKGDIPEGYSVSREKKERFSLILESASTNQTSMYLCASSLLSGANVLTFGAGSRLTVL.

The CDR3 region is CASSQRDTYNEQFF. CDR3 in DNA: TGTGCCAGCAGCCAACGGGATACCTACAATGAGCAGTTCTTC. This chain links TRBV3-1 (or the pseudogene TRBV3-2) with TRBJ2-1; a possible D gene is TRBD2 (5 bases). CDR1 and CDR2 (germline): LGHDT, YNNKEL (reference sequence). V was clipped by 2 bases and J by 2 bases, with 7 bases between them. The CDR3 extends over 14 amino acids.

A remark on this clone: Other DNA sequences in the same sample also yield this CDR3. This rearrangement joins TRBV19 to TRBJ1-2, with TRBD1 matching 8 bases. The germline V gene encodes CDR1 LNHDA and CDR2 SQIVND (reference sequence). The CDR3 length is 14 residues. Unmatched junction bases numbered 2, after V lost 5 bases and J lost 0 bases. CDR3 protein: CASSVDRANYGYTF. CDR3 DNA: TGTGCCAGTAGTGTGGACAGGGCTAACTATGGCTACACCTTC.

This chain links TRBV6-4 with TRBJ1-1, with 8 bases identical to TRBD1. The CDR3 runs to 13 residues. CDR1 and CDR2 (germline): MRHNA, SNTAGT. V was clipped by 3 bases and J by 7 bases; unmatched bases: 4. CDR3 region: CASSEVGQGEAFF. The CDR3 DNA is TGTGCCAGCAGTGAAGTTGGACAGGGTGAAGCTTTCTTT.

The CDR3 region has the DNA TGTGCCAGCAGTGAAGAAGGGTGGGGCGGCTACGAGCAGTACTTC. This encodes CASSEEGWGGYEQYF. The V gene is TRBV6-1, the J gene TRBJ2-7; D might be TRBD1 (5 bases). This CDR3 contains 15 residues. The ends were cut back, 1 base at V and 3 bases at J, with 13 bases in the middle. Germline V lookup: CDR1 MNHNS, CDR2 SASEGT.

This chain joins TRBV28 and TRBJ2-3; D not resolved. This CDR3 region has 11 residues. CDR1 and CDR2 (germline): MDHEN, SYDVKM. Trimming removed 8 bases at V and 6 bases at J, with 9 bases between. CDR3 nucleotide sequence: TGTGCCAGCGGAGCCTGGGATACGCAGTATTTT. Its translation is CASGAWDTQYF.

The V call is TRBV30, the J call TRBJ2-7, with D maybe TRBD2 (6 bases). Trimming shortened V by 4 bases and J by 5 bases, and 9 bases separated the two germline ends. CDR3 length: 11 residues. Looked up from germline, CDR1 is GTSNPN and CDR2 is SVGIG (reference sequence). CDR3 region: CAWTLADEQYF. As DNA, the CDR3 is TGTGCCTGGACACTAGCTGACGAGCAGTACTTC.

The chain carries TRBV28 and TRBJ2-1, with 10 bases aligning to TRBD1. The germline V gene has CDR1 MDHEN and CDR2 SYDVKM. With V trimmed by 3 bases and J by 2 bases, 1 base remained unmatched. The CDR3 runs 15 residues. Written as DNA, the CDR3 is TGTGCCAGCAGTTTCGACAGGGGGCCCTACAATGAGCAGTTCTTC. This gives the protein CASSFDRGPYNEQFF.